The source of this T cell receptor beta chain is a study of T cells after yellow fever vaccination. Study-level points and caveats: Boosting was followed by the reappearance of most primary-vaccination clones (roughly 95% CD4, 85% to 90% CD8).

MiXCR was run by TCRdb on the 5' RACE reads, yielding one entry per CDR3 protein. The table has tens of thousands of distinct CDR3 sequences, roughly 7.5% seen once. Germline V lookup: CDR1 LGHDT, CDR2 YNNKEL (reference sequence). This CDR3 spans 14 amino acids. V was pared by 4 bases and J by 3 bases, with 6 bases of the junction left unmatched. This clonotype occurred many times. The antigen is unknown. Here the sequenced sample was CD8+ T cells sorted from PBMCs, taken about 2 weeks after the first yellow fever vaccination. The clonotype originates from a man between 18 and 29 years old who received the YFV17D yellow fever vaccine. The chain joins TRBV3-1 to TRBJ2-7; 7 bases line up with TRBD1. The CDR3 nucleotides read TGTGCCAGCAGCCCGACGGACAGGTTCTACGAGCAGTACTTC. It translates to CASSPTDRFYEQYF.